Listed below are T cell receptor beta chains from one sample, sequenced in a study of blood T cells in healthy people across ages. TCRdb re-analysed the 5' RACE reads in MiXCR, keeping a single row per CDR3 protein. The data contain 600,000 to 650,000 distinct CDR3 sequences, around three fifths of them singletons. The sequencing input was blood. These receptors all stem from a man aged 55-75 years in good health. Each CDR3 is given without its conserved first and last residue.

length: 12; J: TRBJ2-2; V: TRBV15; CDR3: ATSRGMNTGELF
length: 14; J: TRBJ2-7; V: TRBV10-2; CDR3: ASSESAGQAVYEQY
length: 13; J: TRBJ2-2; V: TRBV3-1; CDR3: ASARDTANTGELF
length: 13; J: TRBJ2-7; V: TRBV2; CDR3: ASSELAGPHYEQY
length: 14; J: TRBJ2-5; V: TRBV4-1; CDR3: ASSQDTQGGWETQY
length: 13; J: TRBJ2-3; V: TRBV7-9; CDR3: ASSSGTTTADTQY
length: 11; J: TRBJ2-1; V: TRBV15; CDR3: AIRDRGIDEQF
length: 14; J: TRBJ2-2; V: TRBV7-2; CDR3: ASSLATSGGTGELF
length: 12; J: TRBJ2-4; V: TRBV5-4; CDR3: ASSPDIGSREQY
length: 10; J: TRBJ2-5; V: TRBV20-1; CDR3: SAGSRGETQY
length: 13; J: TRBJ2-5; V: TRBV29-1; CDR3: SATTTGAYTETQY
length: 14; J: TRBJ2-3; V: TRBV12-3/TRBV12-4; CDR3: ASSFQGGATTDTQY
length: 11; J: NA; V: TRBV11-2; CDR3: ASSRGQRQTQY
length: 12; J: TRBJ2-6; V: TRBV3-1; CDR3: ASSPRSGANVLT
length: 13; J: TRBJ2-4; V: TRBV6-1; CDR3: ASSQVRGAKNIQY
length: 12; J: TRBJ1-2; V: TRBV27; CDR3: ASSTVQANYGYT
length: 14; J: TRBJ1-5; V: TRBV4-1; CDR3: ASSELQGFANQPQH
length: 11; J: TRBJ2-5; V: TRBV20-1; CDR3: SAEVGVGETQY
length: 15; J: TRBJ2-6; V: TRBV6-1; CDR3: ASRDRGLTSGANVLT
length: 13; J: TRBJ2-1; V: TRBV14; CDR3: ASSQGTAGGNEQF
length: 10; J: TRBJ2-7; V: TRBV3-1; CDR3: ASSQERSEQY
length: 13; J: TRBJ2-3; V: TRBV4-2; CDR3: ASSQDQRGTDTQY
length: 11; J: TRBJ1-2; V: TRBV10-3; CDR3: AISESVTPGYT
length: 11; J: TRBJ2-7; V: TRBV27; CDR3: ASSGDSSYEQY
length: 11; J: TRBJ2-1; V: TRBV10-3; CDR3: AISQGGNNEQF
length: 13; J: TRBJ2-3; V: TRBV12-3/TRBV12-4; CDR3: ASSSTGYKTDTQY
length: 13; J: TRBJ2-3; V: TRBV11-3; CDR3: ANSSGTGEGDTQY
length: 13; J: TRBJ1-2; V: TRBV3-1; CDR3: ASSQDRGRVYGYT
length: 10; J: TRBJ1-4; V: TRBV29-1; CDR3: SVWATNEKLF
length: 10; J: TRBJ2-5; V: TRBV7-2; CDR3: ASSPGLRTQY
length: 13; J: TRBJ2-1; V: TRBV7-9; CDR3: ASSPRDAAWDEQF
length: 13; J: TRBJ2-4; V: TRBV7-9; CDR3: ASSSGGKDKNIQY